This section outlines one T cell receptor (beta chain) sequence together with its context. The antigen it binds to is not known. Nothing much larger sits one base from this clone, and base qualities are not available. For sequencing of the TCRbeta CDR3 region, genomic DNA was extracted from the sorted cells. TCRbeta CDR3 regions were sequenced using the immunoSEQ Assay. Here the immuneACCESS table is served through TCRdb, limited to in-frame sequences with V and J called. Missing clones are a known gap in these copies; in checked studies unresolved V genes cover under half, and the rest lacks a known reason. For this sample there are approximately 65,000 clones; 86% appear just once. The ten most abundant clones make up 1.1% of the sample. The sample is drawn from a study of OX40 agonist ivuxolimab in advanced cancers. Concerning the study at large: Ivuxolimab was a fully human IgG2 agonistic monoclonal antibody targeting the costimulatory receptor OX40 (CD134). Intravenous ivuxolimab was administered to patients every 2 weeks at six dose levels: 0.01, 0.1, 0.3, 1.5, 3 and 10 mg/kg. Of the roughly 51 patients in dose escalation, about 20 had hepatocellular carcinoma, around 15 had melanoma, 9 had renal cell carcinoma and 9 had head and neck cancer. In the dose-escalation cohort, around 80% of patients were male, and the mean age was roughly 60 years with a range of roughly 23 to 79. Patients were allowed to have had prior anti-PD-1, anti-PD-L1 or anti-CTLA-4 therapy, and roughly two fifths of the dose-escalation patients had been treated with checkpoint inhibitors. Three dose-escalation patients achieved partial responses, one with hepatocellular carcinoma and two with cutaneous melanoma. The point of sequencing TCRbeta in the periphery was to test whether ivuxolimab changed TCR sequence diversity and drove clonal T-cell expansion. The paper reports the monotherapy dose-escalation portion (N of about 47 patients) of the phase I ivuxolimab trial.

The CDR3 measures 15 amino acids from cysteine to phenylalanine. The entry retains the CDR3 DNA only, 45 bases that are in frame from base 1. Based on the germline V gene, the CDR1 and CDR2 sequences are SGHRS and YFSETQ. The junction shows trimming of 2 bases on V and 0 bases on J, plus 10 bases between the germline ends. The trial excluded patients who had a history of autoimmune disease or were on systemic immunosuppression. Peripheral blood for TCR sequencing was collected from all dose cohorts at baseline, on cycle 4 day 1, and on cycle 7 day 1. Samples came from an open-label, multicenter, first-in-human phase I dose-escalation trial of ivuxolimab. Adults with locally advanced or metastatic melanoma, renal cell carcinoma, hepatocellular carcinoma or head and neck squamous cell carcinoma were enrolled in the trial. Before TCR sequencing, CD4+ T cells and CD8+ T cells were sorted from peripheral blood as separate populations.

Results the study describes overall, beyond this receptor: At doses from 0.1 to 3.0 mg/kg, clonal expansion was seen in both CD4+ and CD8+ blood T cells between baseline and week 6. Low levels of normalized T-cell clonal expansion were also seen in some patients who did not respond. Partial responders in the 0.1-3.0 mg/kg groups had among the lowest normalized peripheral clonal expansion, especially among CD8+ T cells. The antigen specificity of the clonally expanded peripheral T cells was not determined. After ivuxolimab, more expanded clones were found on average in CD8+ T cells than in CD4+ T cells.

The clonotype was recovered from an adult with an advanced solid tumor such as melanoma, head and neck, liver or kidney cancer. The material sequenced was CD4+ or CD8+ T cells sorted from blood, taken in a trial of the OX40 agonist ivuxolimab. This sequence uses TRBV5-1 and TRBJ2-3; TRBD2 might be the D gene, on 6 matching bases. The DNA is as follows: TGCGCCAGCAGCTTAGGGCGGGATAGCACAGATACGCAGTATTTT. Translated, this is CASSLGRDSTDTQYF.